This T cell receptor beta chain was recorded in a study of cytomegalovirus exposure and HLA in healthy donors. Points from the study as a whole: It was assumed in the presence/absence analyses that sequencing depth was roughly uniform across donors. In a later analysis, a missense DCLRE1C variant was linked to TCR beta V- and J-gene trimming. About 87% or about 30% of the time was how often most TCR beta V segments were productive, according to an earlier analysis.

The PCR ran on 60 Vbeta and 13 Jbeta primers. The data were produced by immunoSEQ multiplex PCR, yet TCRdb's version contains in-frame clones alone and is incomplete. The sample records about 210,000 clones, about three quarters being singletons. Samples came from healthy bone marrow donors. CDR1 is MNHNS, CDR2 SASEGT, per germline. This CDR3 spans 15 amino acids. Remarks on this clone: Antigen: not known.

The sequence derives from a male donor in good health and CMV-seronegative. Specimen: PBMCs. This sequence joins TRBV6-1 and TRBJ2-7; 7 nucleotides line up with TRBD2. The CDR3 nucleotides are TGTGCGACCAACAAGGGAGGGGCTACCTCCTACGAGCAGTACTTC. It encodes CATNKGGATSYEQYF.